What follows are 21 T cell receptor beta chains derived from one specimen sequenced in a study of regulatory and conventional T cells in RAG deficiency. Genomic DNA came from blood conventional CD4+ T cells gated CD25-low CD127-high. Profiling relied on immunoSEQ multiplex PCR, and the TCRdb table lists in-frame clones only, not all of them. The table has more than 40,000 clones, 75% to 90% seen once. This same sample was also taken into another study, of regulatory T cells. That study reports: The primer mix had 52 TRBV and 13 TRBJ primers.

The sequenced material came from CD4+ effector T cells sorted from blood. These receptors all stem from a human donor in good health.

The CDR3 coding sequence is TGTGCCAGCCGGAGGGATAGCTCCTACAATGAGCAGTTCTTC. It yields the protein CASRRDSSYNEQFF. The chain combines TRBV5-4 with TRBJ2-1; weak D call: TRBD2 (6 bases). V was cut by 7 bases and J by 0 bases, with 11 bases left in between. The CDR3 covers 14 residues. Per germline, CDR1 SGHNT and CDR2 YYREEE (reference sequence).

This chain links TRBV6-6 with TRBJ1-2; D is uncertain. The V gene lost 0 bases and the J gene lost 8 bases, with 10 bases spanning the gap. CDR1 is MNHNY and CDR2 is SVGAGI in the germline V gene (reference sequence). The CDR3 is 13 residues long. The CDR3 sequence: CASSYSRGSGYTF. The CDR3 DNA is TGTGCCAGCAGTTACTCTCGAGGGAGCGGCTACACCTTC.

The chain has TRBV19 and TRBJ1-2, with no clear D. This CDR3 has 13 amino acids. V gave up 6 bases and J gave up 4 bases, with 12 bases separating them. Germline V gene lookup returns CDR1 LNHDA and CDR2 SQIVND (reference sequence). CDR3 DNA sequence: TGTGCCAGTAGGGAGGAGCGCCTCTATGGCTACACCTTC. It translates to CASREERLYGYTF.

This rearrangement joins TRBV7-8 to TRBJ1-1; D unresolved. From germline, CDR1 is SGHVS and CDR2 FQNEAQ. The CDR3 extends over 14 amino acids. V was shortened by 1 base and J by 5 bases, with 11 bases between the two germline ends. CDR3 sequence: CASSLVSGRTEAFF. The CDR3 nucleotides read TGTGCCAGCAGCTTAGTATCCGGCCGGACTGAAGCTTTCTTT.

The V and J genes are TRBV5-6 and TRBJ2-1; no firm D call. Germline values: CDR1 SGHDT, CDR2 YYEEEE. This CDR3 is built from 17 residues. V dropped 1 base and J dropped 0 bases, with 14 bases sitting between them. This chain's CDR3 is CASSLRVSVSSYNEQFF. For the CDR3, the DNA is TGTGCCAGCAGCTTGCGGGTATCAGTGAGCTCCTACAATGAGCAGTTCTTC. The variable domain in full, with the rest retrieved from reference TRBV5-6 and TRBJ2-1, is DAGVTQSPTHLIKTRGQQVTLRCSPKSGHDTVSWYQQALGQGPQFIFQYYEEEERQRGNFPDRFSGHQFPNYSSELNVNALLLGDSALYLCASSLRVSVSSYNEQFFGPGTRLTVL.

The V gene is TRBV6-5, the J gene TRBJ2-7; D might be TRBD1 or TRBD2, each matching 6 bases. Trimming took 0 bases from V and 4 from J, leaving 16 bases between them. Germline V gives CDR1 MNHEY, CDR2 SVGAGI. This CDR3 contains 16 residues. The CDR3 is CASSYSLRGPPYEQYF. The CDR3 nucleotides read TGTGCCAGCAGTTACTCCTTACGGGGGCCACCTTACGAGCAGTACTTC.

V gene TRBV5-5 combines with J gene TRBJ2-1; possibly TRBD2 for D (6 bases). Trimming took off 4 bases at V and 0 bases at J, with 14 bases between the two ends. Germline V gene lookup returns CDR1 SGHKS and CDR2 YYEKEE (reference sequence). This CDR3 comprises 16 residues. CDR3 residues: CASSPGTPYSYNEQFF. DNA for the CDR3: TGTGCCAGCAGCCCCGGGACTCCCTACTCCTACAATGAGCAGTTCTTC. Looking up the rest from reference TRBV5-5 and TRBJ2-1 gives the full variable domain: DAGVTQSPTHLIKTRGQQVTLRCSPISGHKSVSWYQQVLGQGPQFIFQYYEKEERGRGNFPDRFSARQFPNYSSELNVNALLLGDSALYLCASSPGTPYSYNEQFFGPGTRLTVL.

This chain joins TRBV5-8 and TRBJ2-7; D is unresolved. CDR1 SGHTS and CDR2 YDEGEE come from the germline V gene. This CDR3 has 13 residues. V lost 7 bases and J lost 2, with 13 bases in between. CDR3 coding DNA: TGTGCCAGCTCGGTGGCTCCAACCTACGAGCAGTACTTC. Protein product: CASSVAPTYEQYF.

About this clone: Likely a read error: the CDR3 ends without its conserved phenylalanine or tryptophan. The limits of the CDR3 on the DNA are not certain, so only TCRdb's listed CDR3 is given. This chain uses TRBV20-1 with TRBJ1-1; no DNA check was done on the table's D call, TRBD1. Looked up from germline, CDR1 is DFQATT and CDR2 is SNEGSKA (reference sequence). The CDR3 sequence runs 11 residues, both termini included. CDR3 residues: CSARAGQGERI.

The CDR3 sequence: CASSPGQVNNEQFF. DNA of the CDR3: TGCGCCAGCAGCCCCGGACAGGTCAACAATGAGCAGTTCTTC. V and J are TRBV5-1 and TRBJ2-1; 7 bases are shared with TRBD1. The CDR3 extends over 14 amino acids. CDR1 and CDR2 from the germline V gene are SGHRS and YFSETQ. J gave up 5 bases and V 4 bases, and 6 bases lay outside the gene matches.

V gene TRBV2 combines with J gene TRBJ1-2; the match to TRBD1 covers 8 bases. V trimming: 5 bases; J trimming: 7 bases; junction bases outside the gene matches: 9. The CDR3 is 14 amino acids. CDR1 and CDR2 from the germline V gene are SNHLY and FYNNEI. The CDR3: CASSLLQGAGGYTF. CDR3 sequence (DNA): TGTGCCAGCAGTTTGCTTCAGGGGGCTGGTGGCTACACCTTC.

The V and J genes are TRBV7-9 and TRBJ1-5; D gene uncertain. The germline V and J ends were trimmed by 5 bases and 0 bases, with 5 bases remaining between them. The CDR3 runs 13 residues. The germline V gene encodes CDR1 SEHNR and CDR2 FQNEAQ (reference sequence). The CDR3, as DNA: TGTGCCAGCAGCCCGATTAGCAATCAGCCCCAGCATTTT. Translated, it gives CASSPISNQPQHF.

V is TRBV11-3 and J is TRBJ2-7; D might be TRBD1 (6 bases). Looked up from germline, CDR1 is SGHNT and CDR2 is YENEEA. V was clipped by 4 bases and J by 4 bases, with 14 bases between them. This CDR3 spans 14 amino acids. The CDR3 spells CASSSRYRVYEQYF. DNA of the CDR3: TGTGCCAGCAGCTCACGGTACAGGGTTTACGAGCAGTACTTC.

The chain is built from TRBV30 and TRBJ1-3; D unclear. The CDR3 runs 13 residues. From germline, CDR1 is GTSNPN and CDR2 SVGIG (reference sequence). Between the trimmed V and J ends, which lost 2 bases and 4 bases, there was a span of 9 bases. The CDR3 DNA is TGTGCCTGGAGTTCTGGGTCCGGAAACACCATATATTTT. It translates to CAWSSGSGNTIYF.

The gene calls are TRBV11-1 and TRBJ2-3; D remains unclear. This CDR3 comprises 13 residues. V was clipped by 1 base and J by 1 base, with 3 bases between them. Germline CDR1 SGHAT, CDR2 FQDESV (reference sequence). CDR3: CASSLERTDTQYF. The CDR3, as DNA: TGTGCCAGCAGCTTAGAGCGCACAGATACGCAGTATTTT.

Written as DNA, the CDR3 is TGTGCCAGCAAATTGCGGGAGGGGTGGGATACGCAGTATTTT. It specifies CASKLREGWDTQYF. J is TRBJ2-3 and V is TRBV6-1, with TRBD2 matching 9 bases. The CDR3 covers 14 residues. From germline, CDR1 is MNHNS and CDR2 SASEGT. V lost 7 bases and J lost 6; bases outside the gene matches: 8.

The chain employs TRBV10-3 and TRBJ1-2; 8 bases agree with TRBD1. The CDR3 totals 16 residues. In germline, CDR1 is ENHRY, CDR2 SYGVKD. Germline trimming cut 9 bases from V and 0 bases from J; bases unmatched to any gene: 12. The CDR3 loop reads CAIPRGQDSTNYGYTF. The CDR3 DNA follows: TGTGCCATACCCCGGGGACAGGATTCCACTAACTATGGCTACACCTTC.

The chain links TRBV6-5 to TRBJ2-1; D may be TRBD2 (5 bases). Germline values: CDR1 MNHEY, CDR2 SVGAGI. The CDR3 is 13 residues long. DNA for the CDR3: TGTGTTACAGCGGCGAGCTCCTACAATGAGCAGTTCTTC. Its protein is CVTAASSYNEQFF.

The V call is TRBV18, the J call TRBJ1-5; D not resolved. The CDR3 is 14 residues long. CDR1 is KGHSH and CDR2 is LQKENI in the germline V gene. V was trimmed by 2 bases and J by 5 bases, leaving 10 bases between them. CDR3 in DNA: TGTGCCAGCTCACCAACGGGCGGGGATCAGCCCCAGCATTTT. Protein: CASSPTGGDQPQHF.

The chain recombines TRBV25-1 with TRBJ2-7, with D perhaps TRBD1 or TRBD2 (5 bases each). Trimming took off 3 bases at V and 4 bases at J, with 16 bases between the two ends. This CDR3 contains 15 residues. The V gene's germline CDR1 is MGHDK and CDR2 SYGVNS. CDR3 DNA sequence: TGTGCCAGCAGTGATTTTACCCGGGACCCATACGAGCAGTACTTC. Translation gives CASSDFTRDPYEQYF.

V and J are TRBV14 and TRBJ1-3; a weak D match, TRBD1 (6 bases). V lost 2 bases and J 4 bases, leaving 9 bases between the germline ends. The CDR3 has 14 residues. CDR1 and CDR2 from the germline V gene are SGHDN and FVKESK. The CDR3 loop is CASSQRGAGNTIYF. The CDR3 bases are TGTGCCAGCAGCCAACGGGGGGCCGGAAACACCATATATTTT.